The rows below give T cell receptor beta chains drawn from one sample of a study of blood T cell repertoires in COVID-19. Using immunoSEQ multiplex PCR, the repertoire was profiled, and TCRdb retains in-frame clones only, with some absent. The sample has about 180,000 clones, about 88% seen once. Sequencing was done on a sample of peripheral blood. These receptor sequences come from a man aged 55 to 70 with COVID-19, enrolled during active disease. The CDR3 runs from the conserved cysteine through the conserved F or W. A D gene is named only where the DNA matches it firmly. Only some rows state a clone size, as once, few, many or a class for expanded clones.

j_call	cdr3_length	d_call	clone_size	v_call	cdr3_nt	cdr3_aa
TRBJ1-1	15	NA	NA	TRBV18	TGTGCCAGCTCACCATCCTCACCGGAGAGCACTGAAGCTTTCTTT	CASSPSSPESTEAFF
TRBJ2-3	18	NA	NA	TRBV30	TGTGCCTGGAGTGTAAGTCAGGGGCGCCGAAGTGGGGCAGATACGCAGTATTTT	CAWSVSQGRRSGADTQYF
TRBJ1-6	14	TRBD1	NA	TRBV5-1	TGCGCCAGCACCCGGACAGGGCCGAATTCACCCCTCCACTTT	CASTRTGPNSPLHF
TRBJ2-1	15	TRBD2	once	TRBV4-3	TGCGCCAGCAGCCAAGATACTAGCGGGGGCAATGAGCAGTTCTTC	CASSQDTSGGNEQFF
TRBJ1-1	17	TRBD1	NA	TRBV9	TGTGCCAGCAGCGTAGCTGTTGGACAGGGGGCGCGTACTGAAGCTTTCTTT	CASSVAVGQGARTEAFF
TRBJ2-7	18	TRBD2	NA	TRBV5-1	TGCGCCAGCAGCTTGTATTCCGTACTAGCGGGAGGTCGCGGCGAGCAGTACTTC	CASSLYSVLAGGRGEQYF
TRBJ1-1	12	NA	once	TRBV29-1	TGCAGCGTAAAAAGAGCGGTCGCTGAAGCTTTCTTT	CSVKRAVAEAFF
TRBJ1-6	13	NA	NA	TRBV30	TGTGCCTGGAGTGGCTCGGGGAGGACACCCCTCCACTTT	CAWSGSGRTPLHF
TRBJ2-5	13	TRBD2	NA	TRBV6-5	TGTGCCAGCAACCCGGGAGGGAGGGAGACCCAGTACTTC	CASNPGGRETQYF
TRBJ2-1	16	TRBD2	NA	TRBV5-1	TGCGCCAGCAGCTTGGTATATTCGGGAGGAAACAATGAGCAGTTCTTC	CASSLVYSGGNNEQFF
TRBJ1-2	12	TRBD1	NA	TRBV27	TGTGCCAGCAGAAGGACAGGGTATGGCTACACCTTC	CASRRTGYGYTF
TRBJ2-2	15	NA	NA	TRBV4-2	TGTGCCAGCAGCCGGGACTCCGCGAACACCGGGGAGCTGTTTTTT	CASSRDSANTGELFF
TRBJ1-6	14	NA	NA	TRBV20-1	TGCAGTGCTAGTCGGGAGGGGCGAAATTCACCCCTCCACTTT	CSASREGRNSPLHF
TRBJ1-3	14	NA	NA	TRBV28	TGTGCCAGCAGGGGGGGGTCCTCTGGAAACACCATATATTTT	CASRGGSSGNTIYF
TRBJ2-3	21	TRBD2	few	TRBV15	TGTGCCACCAGCAGAGATAGGAGGCTAGCGGGGGGAGAGCTTAGCACAGATACGCAGTATTTT	CATSRDRRLAGGELSTDTQYF
TRBJ2-7	16	TRBD2	NA	TRBV7-3	TGTGCCAGCAGCTTAATTGGGGCTAGCGGCTCCTACGAGCAGTACTTC	CASSLIGASGSYEQYF
TRBJ2-7	21	TRBD2	NA	TRBV5-3	TGTGCCAGAAGCTACTACCGGGCTCCGGGACTAGCGGGATATTCTCCTCGTGAGCAGTACTTC	CARSYYRAPGLAGYSPREQYF
TRBJ2-1	14	NA	NA	TRBV19	TGTGCCAGTGGAAACAGAAGCTCCTACAATGAGCAGTTCTTC	CASGNRSSYNEQFF
TRBJ1-6	15	NA	NA	TRBV20-1	TGCAGTGCTAGTAAACAGAGATCCTATAATTCACCCCTCCACTTT	CSASKQRSYNSPLHF
TRBJ2-1	17	NA	NA	TRBV4-2	TGTGCCAGCAGCCAAGATCTCCCCACGAGCTCCTACAATGAGCAGTTCTTC	CASSQDLPTSSYNEQFF
TRBJ1-1	14	TRBD1	few	TRBV11-2	TGTGCCAGCGTAGGGGACAGGGTCAACACTGAAGCTTTCTTT	CASVGDRVNTEAFF
TRBJ1-4	19	TRBD1	NA	TRBV19	TGTGCCAGTAGTAAGCCGGCGGGACAGGGCTTATTAAGAAATGAAAAACTGTTTTTT	CASSKPAGQGLLRNEKLFF
TRBJ1-2	13	NA	NA	TRBV12-3/TRBV12-4	TGTGCCAGCAGGGGGGTGGAGGGTGGTGGCTACACCTTC	CASRGVEGGGYTF
TRBJ1-2	14	NA	NA	TRBV3-1/TRBV3-2	TGTGCCAGCAGCCTCAATACACCGAACTATGGCTACACCTTC	CASSLNTPNYGYTF
TRBJ1-2	14	NA	NA	TRBV5-1	TGCGCCAGCAGCCCGTCCTCCAGGAACTATGGCTACACCTTC	CASSPSSRNYGYTF
TRBJ2-2	19	TRBD1	NA	TRBV18	TGTGCCAGCTCACCAGGCCCTTCGGACAGGCCCTCGAACACCGGGGAGCTGTTTTTT	CASSPGPSDRPSNTGELFF
TRBJ2-1	15	NA	NA	TRBV10-1	TGCGCCAGCAGTGCCAAATGGGGGCCGGACAATGAGCAGTTCTTC	CASSAKWGPDNEQFF
TRBJ2-7	15	TRBD1	few	TRBV13	TGTGCCAGCAGCTTAAGGGACAGGGGGACCTACGAGCAGTACTTC	CASSLRDRGTYEQYF
TRBJ2-6	18	TRBD1	NA	TRBV7-3	TGTGCCAGCAGCTTAAGACAGGGGGCTGCTCCTGGGGCCAACGTCCTGACTTTC	CASSLRQGAAPGANVLTF
TRBJ1-1	13	TRBD1	NA	TRBV2	TGTGCCAGCCGAGGGCAGGGGGCCTCTGAAGCTTTCTTT	CASRGQGASEAFF
TRBJ1-2	13	NA	NA	TRBV7-3	TGTGCCAGCAGCTTAGGCCAGAATGATGGCTACACCTTC	CASSLGQNDGYTF
TRBJ2-5	17	TRBD2	NA	TRBV7-2	TGTGCCAGCAGCTCCTCGGGACTAGCGGGAGTCAGGGAGACCCAGTACTTC	CASSSSGLAGVRETQYF
TRBJ1-4	14	NA	once	TRBV19	TGTGCCAGTAGTATTCAGGCAGCCGACGAAAAACTGTTTTTT	CASSIQAADEKLFF
TRBJ2-3	15	TRBD1	once	TRBV20-1	TGCAGTGCCAGTACAGGGGGCTCTAGCACAGATACGCAGTATTTT	CSASTGGSSTDTQYF
TRBJ1-5	14	NA	NA	TRBV6-5	TGTGCCAGCAGTCTACTCAATAGCAATCAGCCCCAGCATTTT	CASSLLNSNQPQHF
TRBJ1-2	13	NA	NA	TRBV12-3/TRBV12-4	TGTGCCAGCAGTTTAGACAGGGTGGGTGGCTACACCTTC	CASSLDRVGGYTF
TRBJ1-2	14	NA	NA	TRBV11-2	TGTGCCAGCAGCTCCAGGGTTTTGAGCTATGGCTACACCTTC	CASSSRVLSYGYTF
TRBJ1-2	16	NA	few	TRBV7-2	TGTGCCAGCAGCTTAGGGGGCACACTTATTAACTATGGCTACACCTTC	CASSLGGTLINYGYTF
TRBJ2-1	15	TRBD2	NA	TRBV7-3	TGTGCCAGCAGCATCAGCGGGGGGGCCATCAATGAGCAGTTCTTC	CASSISGGAINEQFF
TRBJ2-1	16	NA	NA	TRBV9	TGTGCCAGCAGCGTAGTCGGGAGCGGTAATTACAATGAGCAGTTCTTC	CASSVVGSGNYNEQFF
TRBJ1-1	14	NA	NA	TRBV6-5	TGTGCCCTGTGGGGGGTCAACCTGAACACTGAAGCTTTCTTT	CALWGVNLNTEAFF
TRBJ1-5	12	NA	few	TRBV7-2	TGTGCCAGCAGCTTAGCACAGGGCCCCCAGCATTTT	CASSLAQGPQHF